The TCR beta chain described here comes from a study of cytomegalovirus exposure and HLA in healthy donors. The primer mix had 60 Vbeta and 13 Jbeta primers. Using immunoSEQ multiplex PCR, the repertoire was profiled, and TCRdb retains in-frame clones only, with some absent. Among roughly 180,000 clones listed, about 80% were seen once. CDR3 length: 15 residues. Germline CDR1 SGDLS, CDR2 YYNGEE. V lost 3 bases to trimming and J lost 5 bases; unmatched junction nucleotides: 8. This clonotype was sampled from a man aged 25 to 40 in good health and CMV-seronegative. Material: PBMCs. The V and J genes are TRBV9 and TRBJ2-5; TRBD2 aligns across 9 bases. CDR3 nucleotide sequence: TGTGCCAGCAGCGCCGTAGCGGGGGCGGGGGAGACCCAGTACTTC. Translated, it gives CASSAVAGAGETQYF.